What follows are 5 T cell receptor beta chains derived from one specimen sequenced in a study of long-term antiretroviral therapy in people with HIV. Researchers report immunoSEQ v3.0 was run at survey level. The protocol was immunoSEQ multiplex PCR, while the TCRdb copy is restricted to in-frame clones and leaves out a portion. The repertoire holds roughly 19,000 clones, 80% to 90% seen once, with about 17% in the top ten. The sequences come from unsorted PBMCs, collected 0.6 years after starting antiretroviral therapy. These receptors were collected from a woman between 18 and 29 years old with HIV.

This clone was counted once. The rearrangement links TRBV6-5 to TRBJ2-7, with D possibly TRBD1 on 5 matching bases. This CDR3 has 15 amino acids. V gave up 0 bases and J gave up 3 bases, with 12 bases separating them. CDR1 MNHEY and CDR2 SVGAGI come from the germline V gene. CDR3 sequence: CASSYSSHDSYEQYF. In nucleotides, the CDR3 is TGTGCCAGCAGTTACTCGTCCCACGACAGCTACGAGCAGTACTTC.

The table lists this clone with a few counts. The chain uses TRBV6-5 and TRBJ1-2; 9 nucleotides align to TRBD1. CDR1 and CDR2 (germline): MNHEY, SVGAGI. The CDR3 runs to 14 residues. J was trimmed by 4 bases and V by 5 bases; bases with no gene match: 5. The DNA of the CDR3 is TGTGCCAGCAGTCCGGGACAGGGTAGCTATGGCTACACCTTC. This codes for CASSPGQGSYGYTF.

This chain links TRBV5-4 with TRBJ1-4; D remains unclear. V was cut by 1 base and J by 0 bases, with 16 bases left in between. CDR3 length: 18 residues. Germline lookup yields CDR1 SGHNT and CDR2 YYREEE (reference sequence). The CDR3 DNA follows: TGTGCCAGCAGCTTGTGGACCAGCGGGGTTGCAACTAATGAAAAACTGTTTTTT. As protein: CASSLWTSGVATNEKLFF.

The J gene is TRBJ2-2, the V gene TRBV5-8; TRBD2 matches 7 bases. CDR1 and CDR2 (germline): SGHTS, YDEGEE. The CDR3 loop spans 15 amino acids. The V segment lost 0 bases and the J segment 3 bases; nucleotides outside the gene matches: 2. The chain's CDR3 is CASSLALADTGELFF. The CDR3 DNA sequence: TGTGCCAGCAGCTTGGCCCTAGCGGACACCGGGGAGCTGTTTTTT.

The chain joins TRBV9 to TRBJ2-7; TRBD1 aligns across 9 bases. Germline loops: CDR1 SGDLS, CDR2 YYNGEE. CDR3 length: 14 amino acids. Unmatched junction bases numbered 2, after V lost 2 bases and J lost 2 bases. The CDR3 reads CASSVGTGTYEQYF. In DNA, the CDR3 is TGTGCCAGCAGCGTCGGGACAGGGACCTACGAGCAGTACTTC.